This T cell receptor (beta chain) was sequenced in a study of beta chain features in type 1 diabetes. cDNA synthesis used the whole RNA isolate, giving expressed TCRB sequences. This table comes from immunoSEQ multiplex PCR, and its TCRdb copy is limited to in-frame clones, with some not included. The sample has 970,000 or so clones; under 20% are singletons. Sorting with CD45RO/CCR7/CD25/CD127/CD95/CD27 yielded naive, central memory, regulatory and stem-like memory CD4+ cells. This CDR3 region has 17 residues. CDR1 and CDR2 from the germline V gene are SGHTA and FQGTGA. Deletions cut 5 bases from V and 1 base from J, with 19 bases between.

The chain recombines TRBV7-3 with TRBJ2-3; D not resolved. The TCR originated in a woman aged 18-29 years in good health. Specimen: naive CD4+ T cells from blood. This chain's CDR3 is CASSPYAASRGTDTQYF. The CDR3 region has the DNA TGTGCCAGCAGCCCCTATGCCGCCTCACGAGGCACAGATACGCAGTATTTT. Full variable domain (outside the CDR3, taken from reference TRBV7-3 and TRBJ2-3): GAGVSQTPSNKVTEKGKYVELRCDPISGHTALYWYRQSLGQGPEFLIYFQGTGAADDSGLPNDRFFAVRPEGSVSTLKIQRTERGDSAVYLCASSPYAASRGTDTQYFGPGTRLTVL.